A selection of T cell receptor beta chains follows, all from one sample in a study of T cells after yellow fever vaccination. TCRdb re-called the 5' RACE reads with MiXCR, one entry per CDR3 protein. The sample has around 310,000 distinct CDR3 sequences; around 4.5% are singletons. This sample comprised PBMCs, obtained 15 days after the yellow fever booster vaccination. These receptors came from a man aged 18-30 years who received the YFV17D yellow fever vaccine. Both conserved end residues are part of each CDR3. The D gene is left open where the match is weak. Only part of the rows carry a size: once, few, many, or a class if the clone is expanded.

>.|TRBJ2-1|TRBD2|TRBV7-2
TGTGCCAGCAGCAAAAGCGGGGGCCCCTACAATGAGCAGTTCTTC
CASSKSGGPYNEQFF
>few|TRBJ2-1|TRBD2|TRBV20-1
TGCAGTGCTACTCGACTGGAGACTAGCGGCAATGAGCAGTTCTTC
CSATRLETSGNEQFF
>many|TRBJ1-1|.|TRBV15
TGTGCCACCAGCAGAGGGATAAGCACTGAAGCTTTCTTT
CATSRGISTEAFF
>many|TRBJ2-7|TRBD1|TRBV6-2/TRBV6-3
TGTGCCAGCAGTTACCCGACCGGGACAGGGGGCTACGAGCAGTACTTC
CASSYPTGTGGYEQYF
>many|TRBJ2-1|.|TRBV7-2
TGTGCCAGCAGCGCCCCCGGGGGACCTTCCTACAATGAGCAGTTCTTC
CASSAPGGPSYNEQFF
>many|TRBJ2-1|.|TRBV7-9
TGTGCCAGCAGCTTAGCCCGATTTGGAGAGCAGTTCTTC
CASSLARFGEQFF
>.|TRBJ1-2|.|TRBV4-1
TGCGCCAGCAGCCAAGTCGCAGTACGATCGATGGGCTACACCTTC
CASSQVAVRSMGYTF
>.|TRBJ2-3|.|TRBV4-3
TGCGCCAGCAGCCAAGATCTCTTCCCCCATATTCGCCTAACAGATACGCAGTATTTT
CASSQDLFPHIRLTDTQYF
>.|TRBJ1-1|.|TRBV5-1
TGCGCCAGCAGCTTGGAAACACCTACTAACACTGAAGCTTTCTTT
CASSLETPTNTEAFF
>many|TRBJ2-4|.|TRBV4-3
TGCGCCAGCAGCCAAGCCCCCGGGTCTATAGCCAAAAACATTCAGTACTTC
CASSQAPGSIAKNIQYF
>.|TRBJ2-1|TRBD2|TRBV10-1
TGCGCCAGCAGCCCCCTTGGACTAGCGGGGGGGCCGAATGAGCAGTTCTTC
CASSPLGLAGGPNEQFF
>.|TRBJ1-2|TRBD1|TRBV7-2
TGTGCCAGCAGCTTCCGGACAGGGGTGGAGTATGGCTACACCTTC
CASSFRTGVEYGYTF
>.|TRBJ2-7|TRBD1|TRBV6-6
TGTGCCAGCAGTTACTTGGACAGGGTGGGTAACGAGCAGTACTTC
CASSYLDRVGNEQYF
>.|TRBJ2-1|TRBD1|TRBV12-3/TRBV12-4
TGTGCCAGCAGTCCCAGCGACAGGGTGGGGTTTAATGAGCAGTTCTTC
CASSPSDRVGFNEQFF
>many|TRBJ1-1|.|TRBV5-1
TGTGCCAGCAGCTTGGCGGGTAGTAACACTGAAGCTTTCTTT
CASSLAGSNTEAFF
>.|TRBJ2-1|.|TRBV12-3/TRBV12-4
TGTGCCAGCAGTTTTATATACAATGAGCAGTTCTTC
CASSFIYNEQFF
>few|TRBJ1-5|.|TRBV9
TGTGCCAGCAGCGGGGGTAGCAATCAGCCCCAGCATTTT
CASSGGSNQPQHF
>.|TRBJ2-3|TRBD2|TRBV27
TGTGCCAGCAGTTCCCGTCCTAGCGGGGTAACAGATACGCAGTATTTT
CASSSRPSGVTDTQYF
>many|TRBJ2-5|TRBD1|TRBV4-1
TGCGCCAGCAGCCAAGATAGGCAGGGGGCAGGAGAGACCCAGTACTTC
CASSQDRQGAGETQYF
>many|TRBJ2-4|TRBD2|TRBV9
TGTGCCAGCAGCCTCGGCGGGGGTAAAAACATTCAGTACTTC
CASSLGGGKNIQYF
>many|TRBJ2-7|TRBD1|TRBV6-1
TGTGCCAGCGGGGGGGACAGGGTGGAGCAGTACTTC
CASGGDRVEQYF
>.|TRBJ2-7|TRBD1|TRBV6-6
TGTGCCAGCAGTCGTACGGGACAGTCACACGAGCAGTACTTC
CASSRTGQSHEQYF
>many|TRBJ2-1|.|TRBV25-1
TGTGCCAGCAGTGAATACGGCAACTACAATGAGCAGTTCTTC
CASSEYGNYNEQFF
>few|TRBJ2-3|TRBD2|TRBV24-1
TGTGCCACCAGTGACGTTAGCGGGGGGTTATCAGATACGCAGTATTTT
CATSDVSGGLSDTQYF
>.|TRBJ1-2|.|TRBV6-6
TGTGCCAGCACCGCGGACAACTATGGCTACACCTTC
CASTADNYGYTF
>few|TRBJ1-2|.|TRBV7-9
TGTGCCAGCAGCTCGAGAGGGGGGTATGGCTACACCTTC
CASSSRGGYGYTF
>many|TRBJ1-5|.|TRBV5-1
TGCGCCAGCTCCTCGGACACGGGGAATCAGCCCCAGCATTTT
CASSSDTGNQPQHF
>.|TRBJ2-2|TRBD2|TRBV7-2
TGTGCCAGCAGCCTGGGACTAGCGGGGGCCTTCGCCGGGGAGCTGTTTTTT
CASSLGLAGAFAGELFF
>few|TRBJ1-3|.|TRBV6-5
TGTGCCAGCAAACTCGCTCCCTCTGGAAACACCATATATTTT
CASKLAPSGNTIYF
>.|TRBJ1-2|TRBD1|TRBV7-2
TGTGCCAGCAGCCGGTCCGGGACAGGGGGCGATGGCTACACCTTC
CASSRSGTGGDGYTF
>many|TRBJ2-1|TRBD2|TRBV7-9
TGTGCCAGCAGCTTAGCCCTAGCGGGGGAGCACAATGAGCAGTTCTTC
CASSLALAGEHNEQFF
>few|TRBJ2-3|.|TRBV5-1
TGCGCCAGCAGCTGGCGGGACTTCCGCACAGATACGCAGTATTTT
CASSWRDFRTDTQYF
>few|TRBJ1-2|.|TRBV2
TGTGCCAGCAGTGCAAAGGGTCCCTATCGCGATGGCTACACCTTC
CASSAKGPYRDGYTF
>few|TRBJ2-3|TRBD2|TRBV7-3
TGTGCCAGCAGCCGGGACTATTCAGATACGCAGTATTTT
CASSRDYSDTQYF
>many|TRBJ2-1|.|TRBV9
TGTGCCAGCAGCGGATTCGCCGGGGGCGGGGATGAGCAGTTCTTC
CASSGFAGGGDEQFF
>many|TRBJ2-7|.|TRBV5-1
TGCGCCAGCAGCTTGTCGGCACCCTACGAGCAGTACTTC
CASSLSAPYEQYF
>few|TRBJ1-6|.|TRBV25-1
TGTGCCAGCAGTAAGGACCATTCACCCCTCCACTTT
CASSKDHSPLHF
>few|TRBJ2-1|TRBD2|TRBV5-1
TGCGCCAGCAGCTCGGGACTAGCGGTTGGGAATGAGCAGTTCTTC
CASSSGLAVGNEQFF
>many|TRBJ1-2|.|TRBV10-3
TGTGCCATCAGTGAGTCTCTTTATGGCTACACCTTC
CAISESLYGYTF
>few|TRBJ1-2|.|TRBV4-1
TGCGCCAGCAGCCAAGTTGGGCACGGATCGAACTATGGCTACACCTTC
CASSQVGHGSNYGYTF
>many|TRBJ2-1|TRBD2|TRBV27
TGTGCCAGCAGTCCTACCGGACTAGCGGGGGGCTCGAGCTCCTACAATGAGCAGTTCTTC
CASSPTGLAGGSSSYNEQFF
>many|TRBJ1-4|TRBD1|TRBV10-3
TGTGCCTCAAGACAGGGGGAGAATGAAAAACTGTTTTTT
CASRQGENEKLFF
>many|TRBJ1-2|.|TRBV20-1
TGCAGTGCTAGAGATCGAGTACAGGGTTCTAACTATGGCTACACCTTC
CSARDRVQGSNYGYTF
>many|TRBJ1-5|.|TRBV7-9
TGTGCCAGCAGCTATGGAAGCAATCAGCCCCAGCATTTT
CASSYGSNQPQHF
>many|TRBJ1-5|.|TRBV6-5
TGTGCCAGCAGTTACTCGATTATGGGACAGCCCCAGCATTTT
CASSYSIMGQPQHF
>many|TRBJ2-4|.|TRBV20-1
TGCAGTGCTAGAGGGGATCCAGCCAAAAACATTCAGTACTTC
CSARGDPAKNIQYF
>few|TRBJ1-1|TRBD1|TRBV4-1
TGCGCCAGCAGCCAAGAAGGAGGTCGGGACAGGGCGAACACTGAAGCTTTCTTT
CASSQEGGRDRANTEAFF
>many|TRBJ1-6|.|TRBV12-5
TGTGCTAGTGGTTTTGTGGGGACGTCACCCCTCCACTTT
CASGFVGTSPLHF
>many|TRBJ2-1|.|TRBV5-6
TGTGCCAGCAGCTTGGACGAGAACAATGAGCAGTTCTTC
CASSLDENNEQFF
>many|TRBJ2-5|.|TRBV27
TGTGCCAGCAGAATAGGAGGGGCGGATCAAGAGACCCAGTACTTC
CASRIGGADQETQYF
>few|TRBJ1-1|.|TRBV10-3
TGTGCCATCAGTGAGATGAACACTGAAGCTTTCTTT
CAISEMNTEAFF
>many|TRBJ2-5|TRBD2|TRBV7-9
TGTGCCAGCAGCTTACTTGAGACTAGCGCGTTGCAAGAGACCCAGTACTTC
CASSLLETSALQETQYF
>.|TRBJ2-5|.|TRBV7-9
TGTGCCAGCAGCTCGGGGACACTCCAAGAGACCCAGTACTTC
CASSSGTLQETQYF